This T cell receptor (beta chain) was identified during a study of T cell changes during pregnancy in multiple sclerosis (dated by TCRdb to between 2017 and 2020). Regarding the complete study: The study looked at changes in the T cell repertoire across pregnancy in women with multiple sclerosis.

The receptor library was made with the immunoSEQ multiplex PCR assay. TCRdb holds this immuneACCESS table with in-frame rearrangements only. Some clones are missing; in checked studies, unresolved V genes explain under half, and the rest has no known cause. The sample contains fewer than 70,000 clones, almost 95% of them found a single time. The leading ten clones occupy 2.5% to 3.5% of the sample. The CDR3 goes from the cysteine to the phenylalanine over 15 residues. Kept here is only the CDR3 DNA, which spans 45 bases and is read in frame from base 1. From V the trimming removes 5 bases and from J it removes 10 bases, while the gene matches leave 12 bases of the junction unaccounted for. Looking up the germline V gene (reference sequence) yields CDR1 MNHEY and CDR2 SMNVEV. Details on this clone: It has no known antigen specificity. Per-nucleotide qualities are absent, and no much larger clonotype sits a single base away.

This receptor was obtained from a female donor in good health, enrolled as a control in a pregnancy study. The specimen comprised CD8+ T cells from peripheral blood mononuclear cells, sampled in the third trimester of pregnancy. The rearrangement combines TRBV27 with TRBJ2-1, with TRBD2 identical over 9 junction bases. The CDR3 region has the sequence CASSVGAGGQFEQFF. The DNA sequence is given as TGTGCCAGCAGTGTGGGTGCGGGGGGGCAGTTCGAGCAGTTCTTC.